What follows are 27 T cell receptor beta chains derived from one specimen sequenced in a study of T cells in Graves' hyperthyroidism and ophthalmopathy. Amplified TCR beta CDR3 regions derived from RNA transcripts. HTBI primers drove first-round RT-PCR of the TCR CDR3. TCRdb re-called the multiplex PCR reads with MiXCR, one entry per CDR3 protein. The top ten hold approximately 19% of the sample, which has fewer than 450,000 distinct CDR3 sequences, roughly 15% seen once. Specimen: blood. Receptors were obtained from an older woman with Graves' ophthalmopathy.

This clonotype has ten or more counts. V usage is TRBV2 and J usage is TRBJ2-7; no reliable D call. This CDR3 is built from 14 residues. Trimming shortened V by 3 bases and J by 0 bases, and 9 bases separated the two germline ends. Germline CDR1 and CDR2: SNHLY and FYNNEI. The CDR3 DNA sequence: TGTGCCAGCAGTGAGGGGTGGCCCTCCTACGAGCAGTACTTC. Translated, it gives CASSEGWPSYEQYF.

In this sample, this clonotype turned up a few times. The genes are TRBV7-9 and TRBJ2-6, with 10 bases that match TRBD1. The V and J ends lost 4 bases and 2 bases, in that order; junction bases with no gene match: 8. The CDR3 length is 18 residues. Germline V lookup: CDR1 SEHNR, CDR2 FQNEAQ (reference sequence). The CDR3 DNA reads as TGTGCCAGCAGCTCACGCGCGGGACAGGGGCCTGGGGCCAACGTCCTGACTTTC. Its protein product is CASSSRAGQGPGANVLTF.

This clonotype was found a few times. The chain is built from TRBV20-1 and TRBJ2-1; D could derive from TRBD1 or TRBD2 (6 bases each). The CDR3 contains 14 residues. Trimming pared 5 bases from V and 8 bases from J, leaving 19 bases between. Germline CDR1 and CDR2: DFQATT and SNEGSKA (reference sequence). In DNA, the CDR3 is TGCAGTGCTCCTACACCGACTAGGGGGGATGAGCAGTTCTTC. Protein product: CSAPTPTRGDEQFF.

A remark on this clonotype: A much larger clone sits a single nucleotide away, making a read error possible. DNA of the CDR3: TGTGCCAGCAGTCTTCAACACGGGGACTCCGACGAGCAGTACTTC. Translating it yields CASSLQHGDSDEQYF. The V and J genes are TRBV6-1 and TRBJ2-7, with a tentative D call TRBD2 (6 bases). Germline V gene sequence: CDR1 MNHNS, CDR2 SASEGT. CDR3 size: 15 residues.

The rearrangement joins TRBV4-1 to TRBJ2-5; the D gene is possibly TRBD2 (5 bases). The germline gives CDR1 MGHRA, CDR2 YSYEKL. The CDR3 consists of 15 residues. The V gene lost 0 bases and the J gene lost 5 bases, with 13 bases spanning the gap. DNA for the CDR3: TGCGCCAGCAGCCAAGATCGGGATAGCACGGAGACCCAGTACTTC. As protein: CASSQDRDSTETQYF.

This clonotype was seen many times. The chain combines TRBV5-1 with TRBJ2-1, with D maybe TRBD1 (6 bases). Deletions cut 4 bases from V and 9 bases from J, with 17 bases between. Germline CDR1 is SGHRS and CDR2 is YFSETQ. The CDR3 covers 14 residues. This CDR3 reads CASSPEAGVAEQFF. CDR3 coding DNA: TGCGCCAGCAGCCCTGAGGCAGGGGTGGCTGAGCAGTTCTTC.

This CDR3 is CASSPVTGSYEQYF. CDR3 coding DNA: TGCGCCAGCAGTCCTGTGACAGGGAGCTACGAGCAGTACTTC. The V gene is TRBV5-1, the J gene TRBJ2-7, with 7 bases matching TRBD1. V shed 5 bases and J 3 bases; nucleotides not matched to a gene: 8. The length of the CDR3 is 14 residues. Germline values: CDR1 SGHRS, CDR2 YFSETQ. Based on the CDR3 plus reference TRBV5-1 and TRBJ2-7, the full variable domain is KAGVTQTPRYLIKTRGQQVTLSCSPISGHRSVSWYQQTPGQGLQFLFEYFSETQRNKGNFPGRFSGRQFSNSRSEMNVSTLELGDSALYLCASSPVTGSYEQYFGPGTRLTVT.

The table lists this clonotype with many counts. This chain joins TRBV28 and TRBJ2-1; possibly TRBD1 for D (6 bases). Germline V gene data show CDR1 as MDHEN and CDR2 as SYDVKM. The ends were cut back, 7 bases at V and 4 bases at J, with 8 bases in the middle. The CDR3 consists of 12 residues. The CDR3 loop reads CASNQGYNEQFF. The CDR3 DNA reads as TGTGCCAGCAATCAGGGGTACAATGAGCAGTTCTTC. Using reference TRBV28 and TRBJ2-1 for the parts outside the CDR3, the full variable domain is DVKVTQSSRYLVKRTGEKVFLECVQDMDHENMFWYRQDPGLGLRLIYFSYDVKMKEKGDIPEGYSVSREKKERFSLILESASTNQTSMYLCASNQGYNEQFFGPGTRLTVL.

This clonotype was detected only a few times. The CDR3 loop is CASSQDREFSGYTF. For the CDR3, the DNA is TGTGCCAGCAGTCAGGACAGGGAGTTTAGTGGCTACACCTTC. The V and J genes are TRBV12-3 or TRBV12-4 and TRBJ1-2; 8 positions agree with TRBD1. The V segment lost 5 bases and the J segment 7 bases; nucleotides outside the gene matches: 9. The CDR3 runs 14 residues.

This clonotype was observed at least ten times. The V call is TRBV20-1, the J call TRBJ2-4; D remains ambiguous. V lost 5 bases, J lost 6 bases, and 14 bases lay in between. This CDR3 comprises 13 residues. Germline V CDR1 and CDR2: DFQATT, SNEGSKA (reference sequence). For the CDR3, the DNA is TGCAGTGCTGGGTCAGAAATGGGAAACATTCAGTACTTC. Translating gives CSAGSEMGNIQYF.

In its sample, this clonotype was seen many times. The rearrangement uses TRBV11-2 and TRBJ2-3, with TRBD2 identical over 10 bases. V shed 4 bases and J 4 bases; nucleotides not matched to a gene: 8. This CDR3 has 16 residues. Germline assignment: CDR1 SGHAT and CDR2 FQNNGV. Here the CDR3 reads CASSSRLAGTADTQYF. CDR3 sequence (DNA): TGTGCCAGCAGCTCAAGACTAGCGGGCACCGCAGATACGCAGTATTTT.

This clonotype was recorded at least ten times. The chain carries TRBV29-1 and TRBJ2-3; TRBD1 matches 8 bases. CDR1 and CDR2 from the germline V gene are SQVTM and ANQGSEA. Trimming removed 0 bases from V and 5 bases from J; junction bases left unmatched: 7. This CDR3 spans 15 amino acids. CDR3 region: CSVEDQAGGLDTQYF. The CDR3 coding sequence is TGCAGCGTTGAAGATCAGGCAGGGGGCTTAGATACGCAGTATTTT.

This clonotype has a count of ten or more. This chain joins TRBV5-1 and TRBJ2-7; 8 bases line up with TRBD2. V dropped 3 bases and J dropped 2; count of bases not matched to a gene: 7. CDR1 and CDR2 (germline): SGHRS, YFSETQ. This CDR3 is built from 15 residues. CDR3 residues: CASSSKTGGPYEQYF. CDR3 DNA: TGCGCCAGCAGCTCCAAGACGGGAGGGCCCTACGAGCAGTACTTC.

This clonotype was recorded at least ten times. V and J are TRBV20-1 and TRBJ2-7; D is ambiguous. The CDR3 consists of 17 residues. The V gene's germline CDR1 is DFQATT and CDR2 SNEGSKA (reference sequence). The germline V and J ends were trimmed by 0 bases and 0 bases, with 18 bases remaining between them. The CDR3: CSARDGQRRVPSYEQYF. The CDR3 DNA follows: TGCAGTGCTAGAGATGGCCAGCGAAGGGTCCCCTCCTACGAGCAGTACTTC.

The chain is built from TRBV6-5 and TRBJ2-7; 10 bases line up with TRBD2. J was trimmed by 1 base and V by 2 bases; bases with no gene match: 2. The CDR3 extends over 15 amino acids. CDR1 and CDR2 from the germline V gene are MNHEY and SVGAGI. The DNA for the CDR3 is TGTGCCAGCAGTTACCTAGCGGGAGAATCCTACGAGCAGTACTTC. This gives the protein CASSYLAGESYEQYF.

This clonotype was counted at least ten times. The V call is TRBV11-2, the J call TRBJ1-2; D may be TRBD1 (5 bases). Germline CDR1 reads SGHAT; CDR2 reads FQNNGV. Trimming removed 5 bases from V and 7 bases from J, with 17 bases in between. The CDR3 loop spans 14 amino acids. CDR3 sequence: CASSPHPGTVGYTF. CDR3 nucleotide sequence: TGTGCCAGCAGCCCACACCCCGGGACGGTTGGCTACACCTTC.

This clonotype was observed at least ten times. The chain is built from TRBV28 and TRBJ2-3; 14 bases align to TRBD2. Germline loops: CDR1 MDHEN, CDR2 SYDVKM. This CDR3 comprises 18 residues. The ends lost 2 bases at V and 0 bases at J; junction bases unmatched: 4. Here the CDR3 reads CASSLPGLAGGSTDTQYF. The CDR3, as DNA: TGTGCCAGCAGTTTACCCGGACTAGCGGGAGGTAGCACAGATACGCAGTATTTT.

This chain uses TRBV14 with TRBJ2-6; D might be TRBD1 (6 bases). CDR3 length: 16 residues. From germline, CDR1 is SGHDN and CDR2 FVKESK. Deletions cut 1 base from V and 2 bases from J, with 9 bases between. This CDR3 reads CASSQGNRAGANVLTF. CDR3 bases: TGTGCCAGCAGCCAAGGGAACAGGGCTGGGGCCAACGTCCTGACTTTC. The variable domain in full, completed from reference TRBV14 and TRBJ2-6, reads EAGVTQFPSHSVIEKGQTVTLRCDPISGHDNLYWYRRVMGKEIKFLLHFVKESKQDESGMPNNRFLAERTGGTYSTLKVQPAELEDSGVYFCASSQGNRAGANVLTFGAGSRLTVL.

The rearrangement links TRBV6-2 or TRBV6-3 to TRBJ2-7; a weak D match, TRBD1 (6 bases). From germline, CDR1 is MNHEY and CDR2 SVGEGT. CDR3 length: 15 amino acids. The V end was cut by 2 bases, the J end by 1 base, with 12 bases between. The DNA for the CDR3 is TGTGCCAGCAGTTACCGGACAGTGGTGTCCTACGAGCAGTACTTC. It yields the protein CASSYRTVVSYEQYF.

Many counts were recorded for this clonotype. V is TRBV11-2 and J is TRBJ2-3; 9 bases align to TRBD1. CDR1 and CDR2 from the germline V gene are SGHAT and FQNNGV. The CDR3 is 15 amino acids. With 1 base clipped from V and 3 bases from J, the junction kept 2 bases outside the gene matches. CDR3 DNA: TGTGCCAGCAGCTTAGGGGGACAGGGAACAGATACGCAGTATTTT. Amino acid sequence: CASSLGGQGTDTQYF.

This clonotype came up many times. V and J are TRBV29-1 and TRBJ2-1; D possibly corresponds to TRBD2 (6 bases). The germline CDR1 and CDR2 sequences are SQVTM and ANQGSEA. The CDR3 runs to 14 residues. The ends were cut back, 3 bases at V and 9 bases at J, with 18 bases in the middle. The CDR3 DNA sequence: TGCAGCGTTGATGGTGCGGGAATAGCGGTTGAGCAGTTCTTC. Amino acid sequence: CSVDGAGIAVEQFF.

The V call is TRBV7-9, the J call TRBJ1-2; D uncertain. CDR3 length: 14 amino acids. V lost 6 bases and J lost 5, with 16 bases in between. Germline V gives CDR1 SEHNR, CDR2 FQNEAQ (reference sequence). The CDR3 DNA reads TGTGCCAGCAGTCAGGACGGGGAACCTTATGGCTACACCTTC. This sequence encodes CASSQDGEPYGYTF.

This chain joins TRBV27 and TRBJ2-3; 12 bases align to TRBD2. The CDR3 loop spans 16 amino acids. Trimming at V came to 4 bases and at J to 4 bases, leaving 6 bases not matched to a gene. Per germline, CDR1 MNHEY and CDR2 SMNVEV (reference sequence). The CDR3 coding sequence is TGTGCCAGCAGTTCAAGACTAGCGGGAGATGCAGATACGCAGTATTTT. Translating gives CASSSRLAGDADTQYF.

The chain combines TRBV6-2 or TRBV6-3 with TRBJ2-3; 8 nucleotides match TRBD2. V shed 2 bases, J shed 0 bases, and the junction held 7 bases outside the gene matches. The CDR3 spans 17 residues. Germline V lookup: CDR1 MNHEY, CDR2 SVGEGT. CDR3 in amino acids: CASSYGGGKFSTDTQYF. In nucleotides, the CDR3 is TGTGCCAGCAGTTACGGCGGGGGGAAATTTAGCACAGATACGCAGTATTTT.

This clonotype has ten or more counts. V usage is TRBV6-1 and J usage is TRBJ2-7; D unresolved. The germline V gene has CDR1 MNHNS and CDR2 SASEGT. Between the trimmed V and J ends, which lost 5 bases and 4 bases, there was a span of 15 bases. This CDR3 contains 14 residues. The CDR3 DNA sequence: TGTGCCAGCAGTCAGCCTGAAGAGAGGTACGAGCAGTACTTC. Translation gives CASSQPEERYEQYF.

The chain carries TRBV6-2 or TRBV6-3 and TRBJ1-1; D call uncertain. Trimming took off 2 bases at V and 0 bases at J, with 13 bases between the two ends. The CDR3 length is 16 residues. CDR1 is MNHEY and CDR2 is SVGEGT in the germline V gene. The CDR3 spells CASSYGQAPMNTEAFF. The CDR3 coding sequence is TGTGCCAGCAGTTACGGGCAAGCACCTATGAACACTGAAGCTTTCTTT.

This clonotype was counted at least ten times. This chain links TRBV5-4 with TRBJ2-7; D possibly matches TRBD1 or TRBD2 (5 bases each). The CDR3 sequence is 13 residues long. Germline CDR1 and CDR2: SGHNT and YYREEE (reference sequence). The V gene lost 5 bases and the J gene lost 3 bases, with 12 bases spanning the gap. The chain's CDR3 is CASRGELLYEQYF. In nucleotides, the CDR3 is TGTGCCAGCAGGGGGGAACTTCTCTACGAGCAGTACTTC.